One sample yielded the 14 T cell receptor beta chains listed below, sequenced in a study of vaccination and CD4 T cells after COVID-19. Treatment in this sample: roughly 10-day PBMC culture with coronavirus spike peptide pools or control peptides (ViraFEST assay). At the Johns Hopkins FTIC core, DNA taken from cultured CD4+ T cells was sequenced by way of the Oncomine TCR Beta short-read assay. MiXCR was run by TCRdb on the PCR reads, yielding one entry per CDR3 protein. In the table there are thousands of distinct CDR3 sequences, 34% of which are singletons. Antigens of these TCRs are unknown. This material consisted of CD4+ T cells from blood, cultured in vitro, taken after SARS-CoV-2 vaccination. The receptors come from a human donor who had recovered from COVID-19.

This clonotype has more than one count but fewer than ten. The chain employs TRBV6-2 or TRBV6-3 and TRBJ1-2; tentative D call: TRBD1 (5 bases). The CDR3 covers 14 residues. Looked up from germline, CDR1 is MNHEY and CDR2 is SVGEGT. Trimming stripped 2 bases from V and 7 bases from J, with 14 bases between. The CDR3 region is CASSYGGREGGYTF. Here the CDR3 DNA reads TGTGCCAGCAGTTACGGAGGCAGGGAAGGTGGCTACACCTTC.

The chain uses TRBV6-1 and TRBJ2-7; TRBD2 might be the D (5 bases). V lost 8 bases and J 0 bases, leaving 14 bases between the germline ends. This CDR3 spans 14 amino acids. CDR1 and CDR2 (germline): MNHNS, SASEGT. CDR3 sequence reads: CASFSGDNSYEQYF. CDR3 in DNA: TGTGCCAGCTTCAGCGGCGACAACTCCTACGAGCAGTACTTC.

This clonotype occurred a few times. V and J are TRBV30 and TRBJ2-5; D gene unclear. Germline CDR1 reads GTSNPN; CDR2 reads SVGIG (reference sequence). The V end was cut by 3 bases, the J end by 5 bases, with 10 bases between. This CDR3 is 12 amino acids long. The CDR3 DNA sequence: TGTGCCTGGAGCCGAGGATACGAGACCCAGTACTTC. As protein: CAWSRGYETQYF.

The chain recombines TRBV30 with TRBJ2-2; D possibly corresponds to TRBD1 (5 bases). V was clipped by 3 bases and J by 5 bases, with 7 bases between them. The CDR3 runs 12 residues. The germline V gene encodes CDR1 GTSNPN and CDR2 SVGIG (reference sequence). The CDR3 DNA reads as TGTGCCTGGAGAGGGGATACCGGGGAGCTGTTTTTT. It encodes CAWRGDTGELFF.

The chain employs TRBV19 and TRBJ1-1; D is possibly TRBD1 (6 bases). In germline, CDR1 is LNHDA, CDR2 SQIVND (reference sequence). The CDR3 is made up of 13 amino acids. V gave up 5 bases and J gave up 4 bases, with 11 bases separating them. Here the CDR3 DNA reads TGTGCCAGTAGTTTACGGACAGCCACTGAAGCTTTCTTT. Protein sequence: CASSLRTATEAFF.

This clonotype turned up a few times. The rearrangement links TRBV20-1 to TRBJ2-6, with D hard to call. CDR1 is DFQATT, CDR2 SNEGSKA, per germline (reference sequence). V lost 6 bases and J 4 bases, leaving 10 bases between the germline ends. CDR3 length: 13 amino acids. This chain's CDR3 is CSASRPGANVLTF. In DNA form, the CDR3 reads TGCAGTGCCAGCCGGCCCGGGGCCAACGTCCTGACTTTC.

This clonotype is medium-sized by share. The chain joins TRBV9 to TRBJ2-3; D call uncertain. Germline V gene data show CDR1 as SGDLS and CDR2 as YYNGEE. CDR3 length equals 14 residues. Trimming left V 0 bases short and J 4 bases short, with 9 bases between. The CDR3 DNA is TGTGCCAGCAGCGTAGTCGGGTTATCAGATACGCAGTATTTT. Its protein is CASSVVGLSDTQYF.

Only a few counts were recorded for this clonotype. This chain joins TRBV6-5 and TRBJ2-5, with 10 nucleotides matching TRBD2. Germline values: CDR1 MNHEY, CDR2 SVGAGI. The V and J ends lost 4 bases and 4 bases, in that order; junction bases with no gene match: 6. The length of the CDR3 is 15 residues. CDR3: CASSSQREGLETQYF. CDR3 DNA sequence: TGTGCCAGCAGTTCCCAGCGGGAGGGCCTAGAGACCCAGTACTTC.

The V call is TRBV6-1, the J call TRBJ2-3; D is ambiguous. Germline V gene lookup returns CDR1 MNHNS and CDR2 SASEGT. The CDR3 extends over 14 amino acids. Trimming removed 10 bases at V and 2 bases at J, with 16 bases between. The CDR3 DNA reads TGTGCCACCATGTCCGGTCTTTTCACAGATACGCAGTATTTT. Residues: CATMSGLFTDTQYF.

This clonotype appeared a few times. The V call is TRBV7-9, the J call TRBJ1-1; 10 nucleotides agree with TRBD1. There are 14 residues in the CDR3. Germline values: CDR1 SEHNR, CDR2 FQNEAQ (reference sequence). V was pared by 5 bases and J by 7 bases, with 7 bases of the junction left unmatched. The CDR3 region has the DNA TGTGCCAGCAGCGTGGGACAGGGGCCCTTTGAAGCTTTCTTT. It yields the protein CASSVGQGPFEAFF. The full variable domain, completed using reference TRBV7-9 and TRBJ1-1, is DTGVSQNPRHKITKRGQNVTFRCDPISEHNRLYWYRQTLGQGPEFLTYFQNEAQLEKSRLLSDRFSAERPKGSFSTLEIQRTEQGDSAMYLCASSVGQGPFEAFFGQGTRLTVV.

On this clonotype: This clone may be a read error of a much larger clone one base away. This chain joins TRBV7-9 and TRBJ1-6, with no clear D. Germline assignment: CDR1 SEHNR and CDR2 FQNEAQ (reference sequence). This CDR3 is built from 15 residues. The DNA of the CDR3 is TGTGCCAACAGCTTAGGATCCCCCGGAAATTCACCCCTCCACTTT. This translates into CANSLGSPGNSPLHF. The full variable domain, completed using reference TRBV7-9 and TRBJ1-6, is DTGVSQNPRHKITKRGQNVTFRCDPISEHNRLYWYRQTLGQGPEFLTYFQNEAQLEKSRLLSDRFSAERPKGSFSTLEIQRTEQGDSAMYLCANSLGSPGNSPLHFGNGTRLTVT.

This clonotype came up a few times. J is TRBJ1-1 and V is TRBV20-1; 7 bases are shared with TRBD1. V was pared by 7 bases and J by 1 base, with 3 bases of the junction left unmatched. Germline values: CDR1 DFQATT, CDR2 SNEGSKA (reference sequence). CDR3 length: 12 amino acids. The CDR3 is CSVGTANTEAFF. The CDR3 DNA sequence: TGCAGTGTAGGGACAGCGAACACTGAAGCTTTCTTT.

Only a few counts were recorded for this clonotype. This chain links TRBV20-1 with TRBJ2-7, with 7 bases identical to TRBD2. J was trimmed by 1 base and V by 0 bases; bases with no gene match: 3. Looked up from germline, CDR1 is DFQATT and CDR2 is SNEGSKA (reference sequence). CDR3 length: 14 amino acids. In DNA, the CDR3 is TGCAGTGCTAGAGATCCGGGGGGATCCTACGAGCAGTACTTC. Translating gives CSARDPGGSYEQYF.

This chain joins TRBV11-3 and TRBJ1-5; TRBD1 matches 9 bases. The germline gives CDR1 SGHNT, CDR2 YENEEA. V gave up 6 bases and J gave up 2 bases; unmatched junction bases: 5. CDR3 length: 15 residues. CDR3 nucleotide sequence: TGTGCCAGCAGTCCGGGACAGGGTGGCAATCAGCCCCAGCATTTT. Its protein product is CASSPGQGGNQPQHF.